A single T cell receptor (beta chain) is shown here with its context. Patients in Seattle were enrolled during active infection, then followed longitudinally. This sample was included in a study of blood T cell repertoires in COVID-19. About the research overall: In each case, the material was cDNA or gDNA derived from T cells, B-cell-depleted T cells, or PBMCs.

In the original processing: Nucleated cell number was recorded as an estimate derived from reference gene primer amplification. Clones were read by immunoSEQ multiplex PCR, and TCRdb kept only the in-frame ones, dropping some. D and trimming were read from the DNA, whereas the V and J calls and clone size are those reported in that table. Altogether tens of thousands of clones are present, approximately 80% being singletons, with the ten largest covering approximately 15%. CDR1 is SNHLY and CDR2 is FYNNEI in the germline V gene. Between the trimmed V and J ends, which lost 8 bases and 6 bases, there was a span of 15 bases. The CDR3 runs to 13 residues.

The sequenced sample was peripheral blood. This chain links TRBV2 with TRBJ2-3; D perhaps matches TRBD2 (6 bases). The TCR sequence derives from a man in his 60s with COVID-19, enrolled during active disease. The CDR3 region is CASRGGSSDTQYF. CDR3 nucleotides: TGTGCCAGCCGGGGAGGCTCTTCGGATACGCAGTATTTT.